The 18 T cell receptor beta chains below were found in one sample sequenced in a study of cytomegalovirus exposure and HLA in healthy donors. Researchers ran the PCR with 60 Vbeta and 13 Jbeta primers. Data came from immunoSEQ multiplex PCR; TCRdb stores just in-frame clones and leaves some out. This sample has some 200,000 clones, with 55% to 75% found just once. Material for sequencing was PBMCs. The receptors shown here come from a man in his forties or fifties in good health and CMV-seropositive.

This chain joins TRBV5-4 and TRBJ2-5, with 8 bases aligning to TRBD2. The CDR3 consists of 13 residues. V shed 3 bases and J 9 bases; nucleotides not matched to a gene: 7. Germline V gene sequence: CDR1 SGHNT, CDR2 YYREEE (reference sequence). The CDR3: CASSWRGAGSQYF. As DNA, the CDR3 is TGTGCCAGCAGCTGGCGGGGGGCAGGTTCCCAGTACTTC.

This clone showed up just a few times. The CDR3 DNA sequence: TGTGCCAGTAGTCCGCAGGGAACGCAAGAGACCCAGTACTTC. It codes for CASSPQGTQETQYF. The rearrangement uses TRBV19 and TRBJ2-5; D possibly corresponds to TRBD1 (5 bases). Trimming took 5 bases from V and 2 from J, leaving 12 bases between them. CDR3 length: 14 amino acids. CDR1 is LNHDA and CDR2 is SQIVND in the germline V gene (reference sequence).

The CDR3 sequence: CASSSPSNSPLHF. CDR3 nucleotide sequence: TGTGCCAGCAGTTCCCCCTCGAATTCACCCCTCCACTTT. The chain has TRBV6-6 and TRBJ1-6; no clear D gene. Germline lookup yields CDR1 MNHNY and CDR2 SVGAGI (reference sequence). The CDR3 spans 13 residues. Trimming stripped 4 bases from V and 7 bases from J, with 8 bases between.

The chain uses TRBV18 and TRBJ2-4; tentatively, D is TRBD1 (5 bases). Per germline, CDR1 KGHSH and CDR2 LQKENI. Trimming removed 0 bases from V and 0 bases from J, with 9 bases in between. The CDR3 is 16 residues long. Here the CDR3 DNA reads TGTGCCAGCTCACCACCCAGGGTTGGAGCCAAAAACATTCAGTACTTC. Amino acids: CASSPPRVGAKNIQYF.

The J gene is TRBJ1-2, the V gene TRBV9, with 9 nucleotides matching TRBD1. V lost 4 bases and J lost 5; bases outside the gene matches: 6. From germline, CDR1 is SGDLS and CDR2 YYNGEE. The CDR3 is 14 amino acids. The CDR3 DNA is TGTGCCAGCAGCTTACAGGGGGCTAGATATGGCTACACCTTC. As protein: CASSLQGARYGYTF.

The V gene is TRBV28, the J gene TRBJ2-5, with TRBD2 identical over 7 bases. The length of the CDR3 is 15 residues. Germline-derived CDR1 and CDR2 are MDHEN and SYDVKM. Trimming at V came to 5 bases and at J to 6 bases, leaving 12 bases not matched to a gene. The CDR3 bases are TGTGCCAGCAGTCCCCCGGCGGGAGAGGGGAAGACCCAGTACTTC. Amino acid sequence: CASSPPAGEGKTQYF. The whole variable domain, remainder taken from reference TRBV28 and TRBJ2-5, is DVKVTQSSRYLVKRTGEKVFLECVQDMDHENMFWYRQDPGLGLRLIYFSYDVKMKEKGDIPEGYSVSREKKERFSLILESASTNQTSMYLCASSPPAGEGKTQYFGPGTRLLVL.

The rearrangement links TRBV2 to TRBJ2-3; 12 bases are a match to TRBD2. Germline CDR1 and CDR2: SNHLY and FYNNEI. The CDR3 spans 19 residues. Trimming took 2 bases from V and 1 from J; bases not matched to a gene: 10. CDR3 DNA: TGTGCCAGCAGTGAATGGACTAGCGGGGCCCTGGGTGGCACAGATACGCAGTATTTT. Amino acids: CASSEWTSGALGGTDTQYF.

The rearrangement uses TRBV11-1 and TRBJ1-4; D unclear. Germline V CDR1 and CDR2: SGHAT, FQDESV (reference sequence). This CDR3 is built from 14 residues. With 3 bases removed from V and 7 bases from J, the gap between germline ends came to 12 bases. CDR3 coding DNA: TGTGCCAGCAGCTTGAATCCTACCTCTGAAAAACTGTTTTTT. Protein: CASSLNPTSEKLFF.

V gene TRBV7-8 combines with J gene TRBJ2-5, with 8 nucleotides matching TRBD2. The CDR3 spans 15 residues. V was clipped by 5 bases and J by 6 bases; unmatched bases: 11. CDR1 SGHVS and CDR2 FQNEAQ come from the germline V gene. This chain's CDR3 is CASSPSGGAPQTQYF. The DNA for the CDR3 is TGTGCCAGCAGCCCCTCCGGGGGGGCCCCACAGACCCAGTACTTC.

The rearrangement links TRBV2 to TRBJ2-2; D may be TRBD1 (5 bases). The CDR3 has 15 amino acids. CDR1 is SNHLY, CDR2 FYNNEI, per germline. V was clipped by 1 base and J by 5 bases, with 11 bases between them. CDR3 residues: CASSEVRVRTGELFF. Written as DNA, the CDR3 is TGTGCCAGCAGTGAAGTCAGGGTGCGAACCGGGGAGCTGTTTTTT.

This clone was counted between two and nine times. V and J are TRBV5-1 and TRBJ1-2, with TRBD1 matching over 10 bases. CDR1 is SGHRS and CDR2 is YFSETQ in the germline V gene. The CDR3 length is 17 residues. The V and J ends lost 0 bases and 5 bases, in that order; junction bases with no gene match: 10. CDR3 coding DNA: TGCGCCAGCAGCTTGGGGGCCGGGACAGGGGACTCTTATGGCTACACCTTC. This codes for CASSLGAGTGDSYGYTF.

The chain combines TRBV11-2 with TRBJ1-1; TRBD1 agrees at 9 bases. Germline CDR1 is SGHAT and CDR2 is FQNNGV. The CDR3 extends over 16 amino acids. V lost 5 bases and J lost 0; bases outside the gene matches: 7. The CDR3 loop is CASSRGTGNMNTEAFF. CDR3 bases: TGTGCCAGCAGCCGCGGGACAGGGAACATGAACACTGAAGCTTTCTTT.

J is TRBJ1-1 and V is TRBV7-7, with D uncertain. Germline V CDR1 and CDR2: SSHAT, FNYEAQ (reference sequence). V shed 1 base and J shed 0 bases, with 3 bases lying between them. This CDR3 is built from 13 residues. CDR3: CASSLDMNTEAFF. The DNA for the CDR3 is TGTGCCAGCAGCTTAGATATGAACACTGAAGCTTTCTTT.

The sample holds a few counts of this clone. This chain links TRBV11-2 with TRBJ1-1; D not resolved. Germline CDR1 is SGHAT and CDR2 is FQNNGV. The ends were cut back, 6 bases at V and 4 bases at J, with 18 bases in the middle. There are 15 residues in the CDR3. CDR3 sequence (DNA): TGTGCCAGCAGTACCATCTACGGGATGGGCACTGAAGCTTTCTTT. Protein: CASSTIYGMGTEAFF. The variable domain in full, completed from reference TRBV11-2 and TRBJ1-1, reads EAGVAQSPRYKIIEKRQSVAFWCNPISGHATLYWYQQILGQGPKLLIQFQNNGVVDDSQLPKDRFSAERLKGVDSTLKIQPAKLEDSAVYLCASSTIYGMGTEAFFGQGTRLTVV.

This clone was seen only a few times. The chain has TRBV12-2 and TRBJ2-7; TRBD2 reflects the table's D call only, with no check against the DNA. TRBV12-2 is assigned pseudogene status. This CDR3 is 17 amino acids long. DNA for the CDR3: TGTGCAAGTCGCGCGAGCCAATCACTAGCGGAACACTACGAGCAGTACTTC. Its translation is CASRASQSLAEHYEQYF.

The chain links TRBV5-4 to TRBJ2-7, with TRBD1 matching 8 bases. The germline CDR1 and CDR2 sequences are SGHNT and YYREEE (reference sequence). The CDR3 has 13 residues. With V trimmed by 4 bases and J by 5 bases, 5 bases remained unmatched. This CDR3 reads CASSVGTGHEQYF. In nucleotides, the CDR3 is TGTGCCAGCAGCGTCGGGACAGGCCACGAGCAGTACTTC.

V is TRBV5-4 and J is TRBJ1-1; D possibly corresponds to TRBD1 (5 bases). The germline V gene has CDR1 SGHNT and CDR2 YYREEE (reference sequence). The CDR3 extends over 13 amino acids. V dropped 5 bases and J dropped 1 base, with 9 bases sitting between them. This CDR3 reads CASSQGSNTEAFF. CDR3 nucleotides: TGTGCCAGCAGTCAGGGCTCGAACACTGAAGCTTTCTTT.

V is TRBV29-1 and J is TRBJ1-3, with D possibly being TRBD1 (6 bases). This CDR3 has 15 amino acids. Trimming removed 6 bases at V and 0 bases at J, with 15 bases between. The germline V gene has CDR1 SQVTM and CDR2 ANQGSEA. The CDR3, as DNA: TGCAGCGTATCGGACAGTCGCCACTCTGGAAACACCATATATTTT. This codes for CSVSDSRHSGNTIYF.